This T cell receptor (beta chain) was found in a study of blood T cell repertoires in COVID-19. Study-wide background: In each case, the material was cDNA or gDNA derived from T cells, B-cell-depleted T cells, or PBMCs.

V gave up 6 bases and J gave up 0 bases, with 14 bases separating them. The CDR3 consists of 16 residues. CDR1 is SGHNT, CDR2 YENEEA, per germline. Source study methods: Nucleated cell counts were estimated from reference gene primer amplification. Generated by immunoSEQ multiplex PCR, the TCRdb table keeps only in-frame clones and is missing some. V, J and clone size were drawn from that table, and D and trimming were deduced from the DNA. The table records nearly 45,000 clones, 84% of them present only once. The source of this sequence is a human donor in a cohort sampled during active COVID-19. Sequencing used peripheral blood. The rearrangement joins TRBV11-3 to TRBJ2-2; TRBD2 is a possible D gene (7 bases). CDR3 nucleotide sequence: TGTGCCAGCAGTCTTCTGGGGGGGCCGAACACCGGGGAGCTGTTTTTT. Its protein is CASSLLGGPNTGELFF.